These T cell receptor beta chains were read from a single sample in a study of T cells in localized non-small cell lung cancer. Repertoires were generated with immunoSEQ multiplex PCR, while TCRdb's copy carries only in-frame clones and drops some. The table has roughly 3,000 clones, 30% to 45% seen once. The source material was lung tumor tissue, sampled before any cancer treatment. These receptor sequences come from a male donor at least 60 years old with stage I squamous cell lung carcinoma. The CDR3 runs from the conserved cysteine through the conserved F or W. The order of the fields is J gene, D gene, V gene, clone size, CDR3 DNA, CDR3 protein. The D gene is left open where the match is weak. Expanded clones are given a class, and other clones once, few, many or no size at all.

TRBJ1-1 - TRBV18 few TGTGCCAGCTCACCAGCGGGGACCCCTGAAGCTTTCTTT CASSPAGTPEAFF
TRBJ2-1 TRBD1 TRBV11-3 few TGTGCCAGCACCCGGGGACAGGGTGGGAATGAGCAGTTCTTC CASTRGQGGNEQFF
TRBJ2-7 TRBD2 TRBV9 - TGTGCCAGCAGTGAGACAGCGGGAGCTTATGAGCAGTACTTC CASSETAGAYEQYF
TRBJ2-1 - TRBV11-3 - TGTGCCAGCAGCTTCGGACTGGGCTCCTACAATGAGCAGTTCTTC CASSFGLGSYNEQFF
TRBJ2-5 - TRBV14 - TGTGCCAGCAGCCAACGGAATTACCAAGAGACCCAGTACTTC CASSQRNYQETQYF
TRBJ2-1 - TRBV19 - TGTGCCAGTAGTATTGGGGAGTACAATGAGCAGTTCTTC CASSIGEYNEQFF
TRBJ1-1 TRBD1 TRBV9 - TGTGCCAGCAGTAGCCGACAGGGTGGGGCTGAAGCTTTCTTT CASSSRQGGAEAFF
TRBJ2-7 - TRBV6-8 - TGTGCCAGCAGTTACTCGTGGGACAACTACGAGCAGTACTTC CASSYSWDNYEQYF
TRBJ1-1 - TRBV9 - TGTGCCAGCAGCGTCGCGGTAGGAAGGAGCTTGAACACTGAAGCTTTCTTT CASSVAVGRSLNTEAFF
TRBJ2-4 TRBD2 TRBV28 - TGTGCCAGCAGTTTTATGGCGGGAGAGAGTAACATTCAGTACTTC CASSFMAGESNIQYF
TRBJ2-7 - TRBV28 - TGTGCCAGCAGTTCCAGCTCCTACGAGCAGTACTTC CASSSSSYEQYF
TRBJ2-6 - TRBV6-8 few TGTGCCAGCACGAGTAGGGACGGGGCCAACGTCCTGACTTTC CASTSRDGANVLTF